This T cell receptor (beta chain) emerged from a study of blood T cell repertoires in COVID-19. Assay: immunoSEQ multiplex PCR; the TCRdb copy retains only in-frame clones and omits some. The sample holds approximately 200,000 clones; 80% to 90% are singletons and the top ten take roughly 2%. In its sample, this clone was seen a few times. V lost 1 base to trimming and J lost 2 bases; unmatched junction nucleotides: 9. This CDR3 is built from 19 residues. Germline loops: CDR1 SGHAT, CDR2 FQNNGV. The V call is TRBV11-2, the J call TRBJ2-1; 12 positions agree with TRBD2. This TCR was sampled from a woman aged 45-59 years with acute or convalescent COVID-19. Material: peripheral blood. The CDR3 here is CASSLALGLAGSTYNEQFF. The CDR3 region has the DNA TGTGCCAGCAGCTTAGCCCTTGGACTAGCGGGATCCACCTACAATGAGCAGTTCTTC.